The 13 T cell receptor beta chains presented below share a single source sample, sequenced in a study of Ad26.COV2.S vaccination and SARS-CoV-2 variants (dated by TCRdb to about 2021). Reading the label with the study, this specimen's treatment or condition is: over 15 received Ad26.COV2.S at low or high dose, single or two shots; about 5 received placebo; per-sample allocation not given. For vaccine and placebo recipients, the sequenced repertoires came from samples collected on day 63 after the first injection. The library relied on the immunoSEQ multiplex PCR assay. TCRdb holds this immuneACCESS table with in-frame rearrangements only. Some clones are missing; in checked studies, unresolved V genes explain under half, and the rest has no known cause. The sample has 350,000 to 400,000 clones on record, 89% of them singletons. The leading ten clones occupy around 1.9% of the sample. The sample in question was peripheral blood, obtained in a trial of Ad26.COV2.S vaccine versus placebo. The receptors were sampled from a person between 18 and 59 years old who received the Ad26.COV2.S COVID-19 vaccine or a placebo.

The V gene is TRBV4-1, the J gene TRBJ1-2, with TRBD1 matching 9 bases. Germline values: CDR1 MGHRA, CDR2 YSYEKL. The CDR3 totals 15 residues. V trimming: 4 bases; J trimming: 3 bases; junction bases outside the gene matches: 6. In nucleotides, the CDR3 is TGCGCCAGCAGCCGGACAGGGGCTGGGGACTATGGCTACACCTTC. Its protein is CASSRTGAGDYGYTF.

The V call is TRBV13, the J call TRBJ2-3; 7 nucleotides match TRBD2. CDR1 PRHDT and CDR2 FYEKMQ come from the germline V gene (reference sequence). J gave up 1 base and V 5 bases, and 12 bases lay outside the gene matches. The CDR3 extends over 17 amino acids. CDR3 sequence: CASSHGWRETRTDTQYF. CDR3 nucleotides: TGTGCCAGCAGCCATGGCTGGCGGGAGACCCGCACAGATACGCAGTATTTT. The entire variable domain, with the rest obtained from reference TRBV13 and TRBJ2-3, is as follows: AAGVIQSPRHLIKEKRETATLKCYPIPRHDTVYWYQQGPGQDPQFLISFYEKMQSDKGSIPDRFSAQQFSDYHSELNMSSLELGDSALYFCASSHGWRETRTDTQYFGPGTRLTVL.

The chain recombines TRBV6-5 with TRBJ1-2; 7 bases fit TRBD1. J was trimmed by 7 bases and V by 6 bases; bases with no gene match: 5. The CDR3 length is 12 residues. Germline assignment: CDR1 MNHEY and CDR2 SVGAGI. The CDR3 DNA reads TGTGCCAGCAGCCCGGACAGGCTTGGCTACACCTTC. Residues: CASSPDRLGYTF.

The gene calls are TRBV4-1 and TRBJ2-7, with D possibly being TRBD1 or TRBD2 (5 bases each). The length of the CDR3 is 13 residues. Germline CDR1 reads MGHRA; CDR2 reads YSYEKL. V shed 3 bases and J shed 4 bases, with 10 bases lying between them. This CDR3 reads CASSQGPTYEQYF. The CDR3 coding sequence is TGCGCCAGCAGCCAGGGACCCACGTACGAGCAGTACTTC.

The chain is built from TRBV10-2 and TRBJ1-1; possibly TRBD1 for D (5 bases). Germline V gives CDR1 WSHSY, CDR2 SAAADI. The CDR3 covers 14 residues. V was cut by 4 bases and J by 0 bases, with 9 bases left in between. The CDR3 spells CASSGFRVNTEAFF. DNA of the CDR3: TGCGCCAGCAGTGGATTCAGGGTGAACACTGAAGCTTTCTTT.

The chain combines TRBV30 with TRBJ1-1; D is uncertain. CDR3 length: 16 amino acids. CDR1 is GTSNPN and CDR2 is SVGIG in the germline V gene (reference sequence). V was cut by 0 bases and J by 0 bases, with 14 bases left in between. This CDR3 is CAWSVPGNLMNTEAFF. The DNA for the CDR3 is TGTGCCTGGAGTGTACCCGGGAACTTAATGAACACTGAAGCTTTCTTT.

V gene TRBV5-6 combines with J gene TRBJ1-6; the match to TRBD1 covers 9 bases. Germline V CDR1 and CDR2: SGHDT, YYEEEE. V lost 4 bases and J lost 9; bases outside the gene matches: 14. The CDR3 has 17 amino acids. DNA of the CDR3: TGTGCCAGCAGCCTGGAACAGGGGGCATCGGTGGGTTCACCCCTCCACTTT. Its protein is CASSLEQGASVGSPLHF.

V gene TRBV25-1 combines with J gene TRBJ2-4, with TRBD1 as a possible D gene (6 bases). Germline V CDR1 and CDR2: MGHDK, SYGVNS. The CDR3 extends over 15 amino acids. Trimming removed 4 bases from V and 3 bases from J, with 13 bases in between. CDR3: CASSGDTRGKNIQYF. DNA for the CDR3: TGTGCCAGCAGTGGGGACACCCGAGGCAAAAACATTCAGTACTTC.

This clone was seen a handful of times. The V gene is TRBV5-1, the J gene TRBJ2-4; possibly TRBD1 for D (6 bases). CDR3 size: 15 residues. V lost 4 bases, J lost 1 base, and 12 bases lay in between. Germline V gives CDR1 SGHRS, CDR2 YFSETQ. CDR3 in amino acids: CASSPQTGAKNIQYF. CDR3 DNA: TGCGCCAGCAGCCCACAAACAGGGGCCAAAAACATTCAGTACTTC.

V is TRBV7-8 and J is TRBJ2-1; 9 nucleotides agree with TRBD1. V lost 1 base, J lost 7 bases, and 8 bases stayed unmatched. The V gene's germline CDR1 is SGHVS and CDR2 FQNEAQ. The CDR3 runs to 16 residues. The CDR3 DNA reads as TGTGCCAGCAGCTTAGGAGGGACAGGGTCGTGGAATGAGCAGTTCTTC. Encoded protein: CASSLGGTGSWNEQFF.

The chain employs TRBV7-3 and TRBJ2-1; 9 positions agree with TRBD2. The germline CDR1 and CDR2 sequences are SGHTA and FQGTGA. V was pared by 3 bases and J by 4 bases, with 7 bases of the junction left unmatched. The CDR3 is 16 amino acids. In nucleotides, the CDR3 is TGTGCCAGCAGCTTGATAGCGGGAGAAGCATACAATGAGCAGTTCTTC. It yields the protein CASSLIAGEAYNEQFF.

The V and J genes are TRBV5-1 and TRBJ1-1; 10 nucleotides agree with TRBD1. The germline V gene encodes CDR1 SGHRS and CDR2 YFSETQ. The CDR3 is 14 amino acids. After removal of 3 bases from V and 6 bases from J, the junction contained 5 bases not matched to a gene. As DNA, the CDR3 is TGCGCCAGCAGCTCAAGACAGGGGGCAGCTGAAGCTTTCTTT. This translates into CASSSRQGAAEAFF.

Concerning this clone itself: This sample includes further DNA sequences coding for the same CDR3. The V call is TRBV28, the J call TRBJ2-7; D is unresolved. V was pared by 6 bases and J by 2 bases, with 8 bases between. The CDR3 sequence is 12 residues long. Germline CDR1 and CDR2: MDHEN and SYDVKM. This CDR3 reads CASRGTTYEQYF. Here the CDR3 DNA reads TGTGCCAGCAGGGGAACTACCTACGAGCAGTACTTC.